Included here is one TCR beta chain sequence, with context. Its specificity is not known. Other DNA variants within this sample encode the same CDR3. In germline, CDR1 is MNHEY, CDR2 SMNVEV (reference sequence). V gave up 5 bases and J gave up 1 base, with 8 bases separating them. The CDR3 runs to 14 residues. Cells designated naive CD8 were CD45RO-negative and were positively selected for CCR7, with terminally differentiated effector memory CD45RA+ cells excluded. The protocol was immunoSEQ multiplex PCR, while the TCRdb copy is restricted to in-frame clones and leaves out a portion. This sample yields approximately 590,000 clones, of which just under 97% are seen a single time; less than 0.13% belongs to the top ten. The record originates from a study of shared clonotypes between healthy human individuals. The study's findings and limits: Sharing across several donors was seen in 4% to 6.5% of naive CD4 clonotypes.

J is TRBJ1-4 and V is TRBV27; maybe TRBD1 (5 bases). Source material: naive CD8+ T cells sorted from blood. The TCR sequence derives from a woman younger than 45 in good health. DNA of the CDR3: TGTGCCAGCAGTGAAAGGGGAACTAATGAAAAACTGTTTTTT. This gives the protein CASSERGTNEKLFF. Full variable domain (remainder filled in from reference TRBV27 and TRBJ1-4): EAQVTQNPRYLITVTGKKLTVTCSQNMNHEYMSWYRQDPGLGLRQIYYSMNVEVTDKGDVPEGYKVSRKEKRNFPLILESPSPNQTSLYFCASSERGTNEKLFFGSGTQLSVL.